The present T cell receptor (beta chain) was sequenced within a study of neurological immune-mediated disorders. Study-level results: Multiple sclerosis patients had less TCR clonal expansion than even healthy controls, unlike HTLV-1-associated myelopathy.

MiXCR was run by TCRdb on the 5' RACE reads, yielding one entry per CDR3 protein. Among about 59,000 distinct CDR3 sequences listed, more than 9.5% were seen once. The trim removed 4 bases at V and 0 bases at J, leaving 10 bases unmatched. The CDR3 runs to 17 residues. This clonotype was found many times. The target antigen is unknown. Material: PBMCs. The chain recombines TRBV12-3 or TRBV12-4 with TRBJ1-1; 8 bases fit TRBD1. The clonotype comes from an older woman with HTLV-1-associated myelopathy (HAM/TSP). The CDR3 DNA reads TGTGCCAGCAGTTCGGCAGGACAGGGCAAAATGAACACTGAAGCTTTCTTT. Its translation: CASSSAGQGKMNTEAFF.